This T cell receptor (beta chain) was recorded in a study of blood T cells in healthy people across ages. RNA extraction gave at least 5.5 micrograms of total RNA per sample. This clonotype has only a few counts. Its antigen is currently unknown. Germline V gene lookup returns CDR1 MGHRA and CDR2 YSYEKL. The CDR3 is made up of 15 amino acids. After removal of 1 base from V and 6 bases from J, the junction contained 3 bases not matched to a gene. The study, taken as a whole, reports: Across the age range, TCR beta diversity per million T cells fell in a roughly linear way.

A second roughly 6 to 12 cycle PCR used barcoded and J-beta primers. Every cDNA was tagged by a template-switch adaptor with 12 random nucleotides. Every sample gave at least 3 million paired-end reads containing CDR3. One entry per CDR3 protein, called by TCRdb with MiXCR from the 5' RACE reads. The sample has around 1.5 million distinct CDR3 sequences, about 43% seen once. Sequencing used blood. This TCR derives from a woman in her late teens or twenties in good health. The chain links TRBV4-1 to TRBJ1-2; 12 bases line up with TRBD1. The CDR3 DNA reads TGCGCCAGCAGCCAAGTGGGGACAGGGGGCAATGGCTACACCTTC. Residues: CASSQVGTGGNGYTF.